This T cell receptor beta chain was profiled in a study of blood T cell repertoires in COVID-19. Measured with immunoSEQ multiplex PCR; TCRdb has only the in-frame clones, and not every one. The sample consists of a few hundred thousand clones, approximately 90% of them appearing once. Sequenced: PBMCs or T cells enriched from blood (not recorded which). The receptor was isolated from a woman aged 35 to 49 who had been exposed to COVID-19.

In DNA, the CDR3 is TGCGCCAGCAGCTGGACAGGGAGGCTCCACTACGAGCAGTACTTC. It encodes CASSWTGRLHYEQYF. The rearrangement links TRBV5-1 to TRBJ2-7; 8 nucleotides line up with TRBD1. V trimming: 3 bases; J trimming: 3 bases; junction bases outside the gene matches: 8. Germline assignment: CDR1 SGHRS and CDR2 YFSETQ. The CDR3 totals 15 residues.